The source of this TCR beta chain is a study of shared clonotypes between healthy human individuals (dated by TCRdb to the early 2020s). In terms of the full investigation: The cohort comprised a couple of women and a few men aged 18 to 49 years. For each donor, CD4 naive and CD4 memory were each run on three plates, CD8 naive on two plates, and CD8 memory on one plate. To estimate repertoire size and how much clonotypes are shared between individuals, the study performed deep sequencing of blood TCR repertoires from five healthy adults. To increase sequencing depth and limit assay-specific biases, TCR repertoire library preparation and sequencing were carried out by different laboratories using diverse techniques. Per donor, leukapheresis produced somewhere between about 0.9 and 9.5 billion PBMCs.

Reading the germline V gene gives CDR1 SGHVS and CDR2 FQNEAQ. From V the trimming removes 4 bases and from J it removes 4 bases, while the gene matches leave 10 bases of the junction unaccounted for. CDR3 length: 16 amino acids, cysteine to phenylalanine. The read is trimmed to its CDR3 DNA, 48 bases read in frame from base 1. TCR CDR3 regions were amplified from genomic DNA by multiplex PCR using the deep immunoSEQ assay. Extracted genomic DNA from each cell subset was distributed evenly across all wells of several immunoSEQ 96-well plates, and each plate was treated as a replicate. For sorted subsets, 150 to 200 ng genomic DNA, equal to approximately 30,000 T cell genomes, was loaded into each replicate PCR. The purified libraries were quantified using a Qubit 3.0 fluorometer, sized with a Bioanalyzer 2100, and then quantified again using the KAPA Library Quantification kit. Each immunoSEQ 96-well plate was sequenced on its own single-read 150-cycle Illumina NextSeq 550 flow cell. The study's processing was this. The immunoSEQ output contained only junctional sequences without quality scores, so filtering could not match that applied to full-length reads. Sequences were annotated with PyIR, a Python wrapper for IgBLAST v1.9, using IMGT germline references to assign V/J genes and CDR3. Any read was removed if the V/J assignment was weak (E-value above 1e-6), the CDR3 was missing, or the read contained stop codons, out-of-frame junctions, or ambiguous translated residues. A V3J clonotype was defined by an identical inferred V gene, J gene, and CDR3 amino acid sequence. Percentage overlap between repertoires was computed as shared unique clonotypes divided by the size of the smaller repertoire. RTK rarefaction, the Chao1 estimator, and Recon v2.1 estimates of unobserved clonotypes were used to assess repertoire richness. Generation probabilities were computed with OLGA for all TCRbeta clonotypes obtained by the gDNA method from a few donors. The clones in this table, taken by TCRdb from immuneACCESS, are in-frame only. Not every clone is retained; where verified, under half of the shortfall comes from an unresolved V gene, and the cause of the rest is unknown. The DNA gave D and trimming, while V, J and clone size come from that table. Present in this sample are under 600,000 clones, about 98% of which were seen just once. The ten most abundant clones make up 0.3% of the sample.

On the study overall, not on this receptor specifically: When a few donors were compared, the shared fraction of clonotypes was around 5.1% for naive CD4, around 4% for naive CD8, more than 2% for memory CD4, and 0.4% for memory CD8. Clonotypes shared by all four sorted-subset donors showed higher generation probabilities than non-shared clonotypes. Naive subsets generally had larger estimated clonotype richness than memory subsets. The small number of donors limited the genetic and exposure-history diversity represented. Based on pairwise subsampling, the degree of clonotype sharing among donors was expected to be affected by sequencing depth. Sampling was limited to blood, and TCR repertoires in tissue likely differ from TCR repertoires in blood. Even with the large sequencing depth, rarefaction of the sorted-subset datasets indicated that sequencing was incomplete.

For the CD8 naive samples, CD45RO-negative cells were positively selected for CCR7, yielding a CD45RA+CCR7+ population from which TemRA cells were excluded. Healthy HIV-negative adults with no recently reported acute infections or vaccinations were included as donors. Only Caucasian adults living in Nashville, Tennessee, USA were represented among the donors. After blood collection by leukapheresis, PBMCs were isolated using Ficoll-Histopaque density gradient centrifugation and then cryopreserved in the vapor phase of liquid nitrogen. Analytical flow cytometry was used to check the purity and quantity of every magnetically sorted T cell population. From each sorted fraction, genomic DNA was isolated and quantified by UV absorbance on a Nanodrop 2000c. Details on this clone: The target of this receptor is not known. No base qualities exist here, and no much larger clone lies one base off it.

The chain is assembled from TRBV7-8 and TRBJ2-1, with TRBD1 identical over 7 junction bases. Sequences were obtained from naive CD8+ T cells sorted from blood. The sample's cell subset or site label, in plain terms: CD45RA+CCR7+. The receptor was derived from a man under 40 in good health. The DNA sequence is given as TGTGCCAGCAGCTCCTTCACCGGGACAGTTTACAATGAGCAGTTCTTC. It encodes CASSSFTGTVYNEQFF.